The 27 T cell receptor beta chains reported below all come from one sample, sequenced in a study of blood T cell repertoires in COVID-19. Only in-frame clones appear in the TCRdb table, and some are missing; sequencing was by immunoSEQ multiplex PCR. The sample has 150,000 to 200,000 clones; roughly 88% are singletons. Sequencing was carried out using PBMCs or T cells enriched from blood (not recorded which). All receptors come from a man aged 45-60 years who had recovered from COVID-19.

The CDR3 region has the DNA TGTGCCAGCAGTCGGACAGAGAACATTCAGTACTTC. Translated: CASSRTENIQYF. The chain carries TRBV12-3 or TRBV12-4 and TRBJ2-4, with D tentatively TRBD1 (6 bases). The CDR3 covers 12 residues. Trimming took 5 bases from V and 7 from J, leaving 9 bases between them.

The gene calls are TRBV6-5 and TRBJ1-2; TRBD1 agrees at 7 bases. The CDR3 runs 15 residues. The germline CDR1 and CDR2 sequences are MNHEY and SVGAGI. V lost 6 bases and J lost 13; bases outside the gene matches: 20. The CDR3 bases are TGTGCCAGCAGAGTAATACAGGGGACCCGGGCTTTCGCCACCTTC. It specifies CASRVIQGTRAFATF.

This chain connects TRBV19 to TRBJ1-1, with D uncertain. There are 14 residues in the CDR3. Germline CDR1 reads LNHDA; CDR2 reads SQIVND (reference sequence). Trimming removed 5 bases at V and 0 bases at J, with 10 bases between. CDR3 in DNA: TGTGCCAGTAGTCCCCGCGTCATGAACACTGAAGCTTTCTTT. Protein sequence: CASSPRVMNTEAFF.

This chain links TRBV6-4 with TRBJ2-2; 8 bases line up with TRBD2. The trim removed 2 bases at V and 4 bases at J, leaving 3 bases unmatched. CDR1 is MRHNA and CDR2 is SNTAGT in the germline V gene. The CDR3 totals 15 residues. In DNA, the CDR3 is TGTGCCAGCAGTGACCGTACTAGCGGCACCGGGGAGCTGTTTTTT. Its protein product is CASSDRTSGTGELFF.

The chain is built from TRBV28 and TRBJ2-7; D call uncertain. CDR1 is MDHEN, CDR2 SYDVKM, per germline. Trimming removed 5 bases at V and 0 bases at J, with 8 bases between. This CDR3 comprises 13 residues. The chain's CDR3 is CASSGQASYEQYF. Here the CDR3 DNA reads TGTGCCAGCAGTGGCCAGGCCTCCTACGAGCAGTACTTC.

The chain combines TRBV9 with TRBJ1-3; the D is unclear. Germline V CDR1 and CDR2: SGDLS, YYNGEE. The CDR3 has 17 residues. V dropped 0 bases and J dropped 3 bases, with 16 bases sitting between them. CDR3 amino acids: CASSVGRRGSFGNTIYF. The CDR3 nucleotides read TGTGCCAGCAGCGTAGGACGACGCGGGAGCTTTGGAAACACCATATATTTT. The entire variable domain, with the rest obtained from reference TRBV9 and TRBJ1-3, is as follows: DSGVTQTPKHLITATGQRVTLRCSPRSGDLSVYWYQQSLDQGLQFLIQYYNGEERAKGNILERFSAQQFPDLHSELNLSSLELGDSALYFCASSVGRRGSFGNTIYFGEGSWLTVV.

The chain uses TRBV6-5 and TRBJ1-1; D might be TRBD1 (5 bases). Germline CDR1 is MNHEY and CDR2 is SVGAGI. The CDR3 is made up of 11 amino acids. V was shortened by 7 bases and J by 10 bases, with 13 bases between the two germline ends. The CDR3 region is CASTALRGAFF. The DNA for the CDR3 is TGTGCCAGCACTGCACTTAGGGGAGCTTTCTTT.

The chain is built from TRBV30 and TRBJ1-4, with D maybe TRBD1 (5 bases). The CDR3 spans 13 residues. In germline, CDR1 is GTSNPN, CDR2 SVGIG (reference sequence). Trimming removed 0 bases from V and 4 bases from J, with 6 bases in between. The CDR3 DNA reads TGTGCCTGGAGTGTTGACAGTAATGAAAAACTGTTTTTT. Protein sequence: CAWSVDSNEKLFF.

The chain uses TRBV5-1 and TRBJ2-7, with TRBD2 matching over 7 bases. The CDR3 contains 13 residues. CDR1 is SGHRS, CDR2 YFSETQ, per germline. With 5 bases clipped from V and 5 bases from J, the junction kept 7 bases outside the gene matches. Here the CDR3 DNA reads TGCGCCAGCAGTCCGGGGGGTCGCGACGAGCAGTACTTC. Translating it yields CASSPGGRDEQYF.

The V call is TRBV5-1, the J call TRBJ1-6, with D unresolved. V was clipped by 4 bases and J by 0 bases, with 8 bases between them. The CDR3 loop spans 15 amino acids. Germline CDR1 reads SGHRS; CDR2 reads YFSETQ. CDR3 protein: CASSPESSYNSPLHF. In nucleotides, the CDR3 is TGCGCCAGCAGCCCGGAGAGCTCCTATAATTCACCCCTCCACTTT. Combining the CDR3 with reference TRBV5-1 and TRBJ1-6 gives the whole variable domain KAGVTQTPRYLIKTRGQQVTLSCSPISGHRSVSWYQQTPGQGLQFLFEYFSETQRNKGNFPGRFSGRQFSNSRSEMNVSTLELGDSALYLCASSPESSYNSPLHFGNGTRLTVT.

About this clone itself: At one end, the junction sequence differs from germline, possibly due to a read error. The same CDR3 also results from other DNA sequences found in this sample. The gene calls are TRBV19 and TRBJ1-2, with a weak D call TRBD1 (6 bases). Germline V gene lookup returns CDR1 LNHDA and CDR2 SQIVND (reference sequence). The CDR3 is made up of 16 amino acids. The CDR3 nucleotides are TGTGCTAGTAGTACTAATCTGAGGGGGACGGACTATGGCTACACCTTC. Encoded protein: CASSTNLRGTDYGYTF.

The rearrangement joins TRBV6-5 to TRBJ2-2; D possibly corresponds to TRBD2 (5 bases). V dropped 4 bases and J dropped 2 bases, with 11 bases sitting between them. Per the germline V gene, CDR1 is MNHEY and CDR2 is SVGAGI. The CDR3 totals 15 residues. The CDR3 sequence: CASSFPGGNTGELFF. DNA of the CDR3: TGTGCCAGCAGTTTCCCAGGAGGAAACACCGGGGAGCTGTTTTTT.

The gene calls are TRBV6-6 and TRBJ2-1; D might be TRBD1 (6 bases). The CDR3 has 11 residues. The V end lost 3 bases, the J end lost 12 bases, and 9 bases lay between the germline ends. Germline V gene lookup returns CDR1 MNHNY and CDR2 SVGAGI (reference sequence). The CDR3, as DNA: TGTGCCAGCAGTTATGGACAGCGGCAGTTCTTC. Residues: CASSYGQRQFF.

This rearrangement joins TRBV3-1 (or the pseudogene TRBV3-2) to TRBJ1-1; D perhaps matches TRBD1 (6 bases). V lost 4 bases and J lost 0, with 9 bases in between. CDR1 is LGHDT, CDR2 YNNKEL, per germline (reference sequence). The CDR3 has 14 amino acids. The chain's CDR3 is CASSPRTVNTEAFF. The CDR3, as DNA: TGTGCCAGCAGCCCCCGGACAGTGAACACTGAAGCTTTCTTT.

The genes are TRBV19 and TRBJ1-6, with 7 bases aligning to TRBD1. CDR3 size: 13 residues. CDR1 is LNHDA and CDR2 is SQIVND in the germline V gene (reference sequence). Trimming at V came to 10 bases and at J to 5 bases, leaving 5 bases not matched to a gene. CDR3 protein: CATADRNNSPLHF. The DNA for the CDR3 is TGTGCCACTGCGGACAGGAATAATTCACCCCTCCACTTT.

This chain links TRBV19 with TRBJ1-1, with 7 bases identical to TRBD1. The CDR3 runs 14 residues. CDR1 LNHDA and CDR2 SQIVND come from the germline V gene (reference sequence). Trimming cost V 5 bases and J 1 base; bases outside gene matches: 4. CDR3 nucleotides: TGTGCCAGTAGTTCCCGGACAGGGAACACTGAAGCTTTCTTT. Its translation: CASSSRTGNTEAFF.

The V call is TRBV5-6, the J call TRBJ2-1; 10 positions agree with TRBD1. The germline V gene has CDR1 SGHDT and CDR2 YYEEEE. CDR3 length: 14 residues. Trimming cost V 1 base and J 7 bases; bases outside gene matches: 2. The CDR3 DNA reads TGTGCCAGCAGCTTGATGGACAGGGGGAATGAGCAGTTCTTC. Protein product: CASSLMDRGNEQFF. Filled out from reference TRBV5-6 and TRBJ2-1, the complete variable domain reads DAGVTQSPTHLIKTRGQQVTLRCSPKSGHDTVSWYQQALGQGPQFIFQYYEEEERQRGNFPDRFSGHQFPNYSSELNVNALLLGDSALYLCASSLMDRGNEQFFGPGTRLTVL.

The chain carries TRBV2 and TRBJ2-2; maybe TRBD1 (6 bases). Trimming shortened V by 6 bases and J by 0 bases, and 11 bases separated the two germline ends. In germline, CDR1 is SNHLY, CDR2 FYNNEI. CDR3 length: 15 amino acids. The DNA for the CDR3 is TGTGCCAGCAGATCCGGGACAACGAACACCGGGGAGCTGTTTTTT. It encodes CASRSGTTNTGELFF.

This chain connects TRBV7-2 to TRBJ1-5; D uncertain. CDR1 and CDR2 (germline): SGHTA, FQGNSA. Trimming left V 4 bases short and J 0 bases short, with 7 bases between. This CDR3 is built from 14 residues. CDR3 amino acids: CASSSTASNQPQHF. DNA of the CDR3: TGTGCCAGCAGCTCAACAGCTAGCAATCAGCCCCAGCATTTT.

Notes on this clone: At one end, the junction sequence differs from germline, possibly due to a read error. The chain employs TRBV28 and TRBJ1-4; 7 bases agree with TRBD1. Germline values: CDR1 MDHEN, CDR2 SYDVKM. The CDR3 covers 12 residues. As DNA, the CDR3 is TGTGCCAGCAGTTTCCGGGACAGCTATACTCTTTTT. Translation: CASSFRDSYTLF.

The chain employs TRBV30 and TRBJ1-2; weak D call: TRBD1 (5 bases). Germline V gene lookup returns CDR1 GTSNPN and CDR2 SVGIG (reference sequence). V was pared by 1 base and J by 4 bases, with 10 bases between. This CDR3 is 13 amino acids long. As DNA, the CDR3 is TGTGCCTGGAGTGCCACAGGTGTCTATGGCTACACCTTC. Protein product: CAWSATGVYGYTF.

This rearrangement joins TRBV6-5 to TRBJ1-3; D possibly corresponds to TRBD1 (6 bases). This CDR3 contains 16 residues. Trimming took 2 bases from V and 4 from J, leaving 15 bases between them. Germline-derived CDR1 and CDR2 are MNHEY and SVGAGI. The CDR3 coding sequence is TGTGCCAGCAGTTACGGGTTGGGGGCGCGGGGAAACACCATATATTTT. This translates into CASSYGLGARGNTIYF.

A few counts support this clone. V gene TRBV4-1 combines with J gene TRBJ1-2, with 10 bases aligning to TRBD1. The V and J ends lost 4 bases and 1 base, in that order; junction bases with no gene match: 3. Germline values: CDR1 MGHRA, CDR2 YSYEKL. The CDR3 loop spans 15 amino acids. The DNA of the CDR3 is TGCGCCAGCAGCCCCCGGACAGGGGGTAACTATGGCTACACCTTC. This codes for CASSPRTGGNYGYTF.

This chain joins TRBV2 and TRBJ1-1; maybe TRBD1 (5 bases). Deletions cut 4 bases from V and 0 bases from J, with 21 bases between. The CDR3 loop spans 18 amino acids. Germline V CDR1 and CDR2: SNHLY, FYNNEI. The DNA for the CDR3 is TGTGCCAGCAGTGTAGGGAGGGGTTGGGGTTTAATGAACACTGAAGCTTTCTTT. It codes for CASSVGRGWGLMNTEAFF. The full variable domain, in which reference TRBV2 and TRBJ1-1 provide the parts outside the CDR3, is EPEVTQTPSHQVTQMGQEVILRCVPISNHLYFYWYRQILGQKVEFLVSFYNNEISEKSEIFDDQFSVERPDGSNFTLKIRSTKLEDSAMYFCASSVGRGWGLMNTEAFFGQGTRLTVV.

The V and J genes are TRBV5-1 and TRBJ1-1; D is ambiguous. Germline CDR1 is SGHRS and CDR2 is YFSETQ. The ends were cut back, 4 bases at V and 11 bases at J, with 12 bases in the middle. The CDR3 runs 11 residues. The DNA for the CDR3 is TGCGCCAGCAGCCCGTCGTATGAGGCTTTCTTT. Translated: CASSPSYEAFF.

The chain joins TRBV4-2 to TRBJ2-7; the match to TRBD2 covers 13 bases. Germline-derived CDR1 and CDR2 are LGHNA and YNFKEQ. The CDR3 spans 16 residues. V was pared by 2 bases and J by 4 bases, with 5 bases of the junction left unmatched. The CDR3 loop is CASSQFATSGGYEQYF. DNA for the CDR3: TGTGCCAGCAGCCAATTCGCGACTAGCGGGGGGTACGAGCAGTACTTC.

The chain employs TRBV7-8 and TRBJ1-1; D gene ambiguous. Trimming pared 1 base from V and 7 bases from J, leaving 10 bases between. The germline V gene has CDR1 SGHVS and CDR2 FQNEAQ. This CDR3 spans 13 amino acids. In DNA, the CDR3 is TGTGCCAGCAGCTTAGGGGCCGCCCTTGAAGCTTTCTTT. This sequence encodes CASSLGAALEAFF.